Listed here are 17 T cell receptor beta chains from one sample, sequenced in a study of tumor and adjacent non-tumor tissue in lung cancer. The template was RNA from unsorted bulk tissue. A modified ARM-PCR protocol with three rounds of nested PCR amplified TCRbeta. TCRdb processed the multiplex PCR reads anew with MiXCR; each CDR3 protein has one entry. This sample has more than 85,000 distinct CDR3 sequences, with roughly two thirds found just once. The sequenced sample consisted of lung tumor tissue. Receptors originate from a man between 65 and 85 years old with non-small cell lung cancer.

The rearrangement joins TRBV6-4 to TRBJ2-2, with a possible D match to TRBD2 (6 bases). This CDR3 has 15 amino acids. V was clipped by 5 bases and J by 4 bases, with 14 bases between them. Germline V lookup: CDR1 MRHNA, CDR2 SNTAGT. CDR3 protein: CASSPGRSGTGELFF. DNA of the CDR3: TGTGCCAGCAGTCCAGGGAGGTCTGGCACCGGGGAGCTGTTTTTT.

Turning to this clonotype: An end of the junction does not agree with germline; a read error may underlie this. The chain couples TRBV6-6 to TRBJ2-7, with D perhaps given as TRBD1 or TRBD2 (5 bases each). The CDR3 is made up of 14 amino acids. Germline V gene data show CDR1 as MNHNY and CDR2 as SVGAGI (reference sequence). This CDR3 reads CAGSSRDGGWEQCF. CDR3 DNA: TGTGCCGGCAGTTCCCGGGACGGAGGATGGGAGCAGTGCTTC.

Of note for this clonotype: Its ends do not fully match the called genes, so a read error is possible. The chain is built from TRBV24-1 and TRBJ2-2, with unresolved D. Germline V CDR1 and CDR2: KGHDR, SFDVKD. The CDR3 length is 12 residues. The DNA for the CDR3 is TGTGCCACCAGTGTGCACACCTGGGAGCTGTTTTTT. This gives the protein CATSVHTWELFF.

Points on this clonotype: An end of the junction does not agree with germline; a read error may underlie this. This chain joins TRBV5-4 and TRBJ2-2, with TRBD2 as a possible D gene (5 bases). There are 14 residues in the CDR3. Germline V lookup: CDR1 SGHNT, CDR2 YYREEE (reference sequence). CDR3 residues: CASGSATQSGELLF. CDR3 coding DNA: TGTGCCAGCGGCTCAGCCACCCAGTCCGGGGAGCTGCTTTTT.

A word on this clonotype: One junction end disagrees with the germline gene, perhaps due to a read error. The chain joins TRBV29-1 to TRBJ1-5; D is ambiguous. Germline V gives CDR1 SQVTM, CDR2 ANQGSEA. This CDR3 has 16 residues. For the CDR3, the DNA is TGCAGCGTTTTGGGGTCACCCAGTCAGAGCAATCAGCCCCAGTACTTT. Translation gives CSVLGSPSQSNQPQYF.

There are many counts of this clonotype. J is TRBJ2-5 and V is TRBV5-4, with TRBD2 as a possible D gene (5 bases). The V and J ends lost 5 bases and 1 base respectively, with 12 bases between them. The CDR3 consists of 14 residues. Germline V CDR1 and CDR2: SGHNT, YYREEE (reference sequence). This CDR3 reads CASSRPGFQETQYF. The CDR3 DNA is TGTGCCAGCAGTCGACCGGGATTCCAAGAGACCCAGTACTTC.

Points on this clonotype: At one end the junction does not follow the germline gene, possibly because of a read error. The CDR3, as DNA: TGTGCTAGCAGCCACACATCGGGACAGGGGATTCCTGGCTACACCTTC. Residues: CASSHTSGQGIPGYTF. The chain combines TRBV5-6 with TRBJ1-2, with TRBD1 matching 10 bases. CDR1 is SGHDT and CDR2 is YYEEEE in the germline V gene. The CDR3 loop spans 16 amino acids. Based on the CDR3 plus reference TRBV5-6 and TRBJ1-2, the full variable domain is DAGVTQSPTHLIKTRGQQVTLRCSPKSGHDTVSWYQQALGQGPQFIFQYYEEEERQRGNFPDRFSGHQFPNYSSELNVNALLLGDSALYLCASSHTSGQGIPGYTFGSGTRLTVV.

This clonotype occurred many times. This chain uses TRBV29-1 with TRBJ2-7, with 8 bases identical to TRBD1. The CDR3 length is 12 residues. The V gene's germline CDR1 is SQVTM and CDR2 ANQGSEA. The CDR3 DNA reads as TGCAGTGCCCGACAGGGGAGAAGCGAGCAGTACTTC. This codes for CSARQGRSEQYF.

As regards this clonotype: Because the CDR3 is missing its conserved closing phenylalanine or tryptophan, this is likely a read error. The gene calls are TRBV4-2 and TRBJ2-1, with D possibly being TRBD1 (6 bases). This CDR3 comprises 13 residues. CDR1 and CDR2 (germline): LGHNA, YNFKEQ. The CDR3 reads CASSSTGGNGQFI. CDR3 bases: TGTGCCAGCAGTTCGACAGGCGGCAATGGGCAGTTCATC.

CDR3 in DNA: TGTGCCAGCAGTTCTCAGGGGCTGGGGACTAATACGCAGTATTTT. Amino acid sequence: CASSSQGLGTNTQYF. The V gene is TRBV28, the J gene TRBJ2-3; a possible D gene is TRBD2 (7 bases). The germline V gene has CDR1 MDHEN and CDR2 SYDVKM. The CDR3 runs to 15 residues. The ends were cut back, 4 bases at V and 7 bases at J, with 18 bases in the middle.

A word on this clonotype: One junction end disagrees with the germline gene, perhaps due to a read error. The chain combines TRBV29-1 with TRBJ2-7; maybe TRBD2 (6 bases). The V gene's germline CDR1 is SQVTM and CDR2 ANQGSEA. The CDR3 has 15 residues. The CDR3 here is CSVSPRGGDLLKLHF. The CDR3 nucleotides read TGCAGCGTATCTCCGAGAGGCGGGGACCTTTTGAAGCTGCACTTC.

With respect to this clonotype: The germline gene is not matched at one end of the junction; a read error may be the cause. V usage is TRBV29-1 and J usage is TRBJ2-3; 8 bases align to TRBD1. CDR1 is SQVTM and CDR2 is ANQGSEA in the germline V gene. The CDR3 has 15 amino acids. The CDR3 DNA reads TGCAGCGTTCCCCACCGCAGGGGGCGAACAGATACGCAATATTTT. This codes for CSVPHRRGRTDTQYF.

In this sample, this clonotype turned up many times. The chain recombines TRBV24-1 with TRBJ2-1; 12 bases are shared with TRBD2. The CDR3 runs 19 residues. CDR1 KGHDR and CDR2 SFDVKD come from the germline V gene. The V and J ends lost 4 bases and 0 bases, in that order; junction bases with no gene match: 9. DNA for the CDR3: TGTGCCACCAGTGAGGGGGGACTAGCGGGCCGGAGCTCCTACAATGAGCAGTTCTTC. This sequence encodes CATSEGGLAGRSSYNEQFF.

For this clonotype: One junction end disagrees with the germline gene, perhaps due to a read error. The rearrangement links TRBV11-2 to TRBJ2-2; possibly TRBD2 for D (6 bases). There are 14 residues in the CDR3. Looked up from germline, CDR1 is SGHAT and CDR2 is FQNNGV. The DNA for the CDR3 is TGTACCAGCAGACTAGGGCCGAACACCGGGGAGCTGTTTTTT. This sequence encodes CTSRLGPNTGELFF.

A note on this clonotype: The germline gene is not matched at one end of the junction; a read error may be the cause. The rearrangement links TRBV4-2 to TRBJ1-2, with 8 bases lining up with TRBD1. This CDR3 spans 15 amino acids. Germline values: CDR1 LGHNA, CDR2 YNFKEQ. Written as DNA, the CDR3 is TGTGCCAACAGCCGCCTGACAGGGGATAACTATGGCTACACCTTC. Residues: CANSRLTGDNYGYTF.

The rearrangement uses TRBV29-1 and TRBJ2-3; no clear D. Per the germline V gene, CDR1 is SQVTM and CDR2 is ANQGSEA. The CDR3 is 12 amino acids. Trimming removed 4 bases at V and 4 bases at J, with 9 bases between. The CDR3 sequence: CSVVSVSDTQYF. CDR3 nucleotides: TGCAGCGTTGTTTCGGTGTCAGATACGCAGTATTTT.

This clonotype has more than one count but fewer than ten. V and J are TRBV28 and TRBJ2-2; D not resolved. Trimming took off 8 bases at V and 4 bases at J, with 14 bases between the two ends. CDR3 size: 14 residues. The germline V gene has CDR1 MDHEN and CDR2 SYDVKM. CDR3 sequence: CASHEMTLTGELFF. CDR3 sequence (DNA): TGTGCCAGCCATGAAATGACACTCACCGGGGAGCTGTTTTTT.